This T cell receptor (beta chain) was profiled in a study of human T cells and chemical hapten exposure. Study in general: Throughout a study of approximately 24 weeks, patients underwent weekly scalp administration of diphenylcyclopropenone doses.

MiXCR, run by TCRdb on the RACE reads, gives a single entry per CDR3 protein. The repertoire holds some 90,000 distinct CDR3 sequences, about an eighth seen once, with 3.2% in the top ten. The time point is: patch test 2, 6 weeks after DPC sensitization. Documented treatment: therapeutic diphenylcyclopropenone sensitization with weekly scalp DPC. CDR1 and CDR2 (germline): SGHRS, YFSETQ. This CDR3 contains 13 residues. V was pared by 0 bases and J by 5 bases, with 9 bases between. To note about this clonotype: A much larger clone lies a single base off, so this may be a read error. Since no conserved phenylalanine or tryptophan closes the CDR3, a read error is the likely cause.

The TCR comes from a woman between 35 and 50 years old with alopecia areata. Some clones in this sample may be carry-over from other donors' samples. Sequencing used whole blood, obtained in connection with sensitization to the hapten diphenylcyclopropenone (DPC). This chain connects TRBV5-1 to TRBJ2-7, with D possibly matching TRBD1 (6 bases). The CDR3 nucleotides read TGCGCCAGCAGCTTGGACAGGGTAGACGAGCAGTACTCC. This encodes CASSLDRVDEQYS.